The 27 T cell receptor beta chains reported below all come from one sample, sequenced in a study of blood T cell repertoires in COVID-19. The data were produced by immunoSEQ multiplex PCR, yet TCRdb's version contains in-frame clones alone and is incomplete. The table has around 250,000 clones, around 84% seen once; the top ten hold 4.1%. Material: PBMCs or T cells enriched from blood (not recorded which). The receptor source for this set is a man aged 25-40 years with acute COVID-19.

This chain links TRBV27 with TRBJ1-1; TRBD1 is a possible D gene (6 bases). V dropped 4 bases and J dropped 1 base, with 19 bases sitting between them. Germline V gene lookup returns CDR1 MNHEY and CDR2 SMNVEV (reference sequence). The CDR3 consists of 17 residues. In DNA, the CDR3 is TGTGCCAGCAGTTCACTGAGGGGGGGGGCCGCGAACACTGAAGCTTTCTTT. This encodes CASSSLRGGAANTEAFF.

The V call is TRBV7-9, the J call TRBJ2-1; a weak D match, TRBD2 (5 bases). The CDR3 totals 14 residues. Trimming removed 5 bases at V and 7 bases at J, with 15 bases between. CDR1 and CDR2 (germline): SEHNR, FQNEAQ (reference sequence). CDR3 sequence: CASSPYEGRNEQFF. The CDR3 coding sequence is TGTGCCAGCAGCCCTTATGAGGGTCGGAATGAGCAGTTCTTC.

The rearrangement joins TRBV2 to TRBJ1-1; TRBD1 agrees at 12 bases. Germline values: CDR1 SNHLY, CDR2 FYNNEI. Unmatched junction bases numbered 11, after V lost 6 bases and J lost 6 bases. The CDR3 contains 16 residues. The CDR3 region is CASSGLGQGAGAEAFF. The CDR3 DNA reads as TGTGCCAGCAGCGGATTGGGACAGGGGGCTGGGGCTGAAGCTTTCTTT.

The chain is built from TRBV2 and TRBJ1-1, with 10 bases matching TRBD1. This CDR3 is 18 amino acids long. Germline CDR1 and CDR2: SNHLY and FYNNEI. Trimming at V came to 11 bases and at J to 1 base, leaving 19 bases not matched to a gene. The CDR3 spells CAVPPNTGTGAGNTEAFF. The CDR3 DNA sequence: TGTGCCGTTCCTCCTAATACCGGGACAGGGGCTGGGAACACTGAAGCTTTCTTT.

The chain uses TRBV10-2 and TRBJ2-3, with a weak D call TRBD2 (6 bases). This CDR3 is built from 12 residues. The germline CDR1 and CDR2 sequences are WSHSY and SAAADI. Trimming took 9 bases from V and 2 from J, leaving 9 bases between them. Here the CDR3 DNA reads TGCGCCAGTAGCGGTACCACAGATACGCAGTATTTT. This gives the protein CASSGTTDTQYF.

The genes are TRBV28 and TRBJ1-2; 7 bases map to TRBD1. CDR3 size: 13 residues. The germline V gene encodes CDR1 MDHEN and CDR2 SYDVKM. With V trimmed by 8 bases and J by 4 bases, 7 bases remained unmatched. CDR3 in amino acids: CASHTGVIYGYTF. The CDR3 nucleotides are TGTGCCAGCCATACAGGGGTTATCTATGGCTACACCTTC.

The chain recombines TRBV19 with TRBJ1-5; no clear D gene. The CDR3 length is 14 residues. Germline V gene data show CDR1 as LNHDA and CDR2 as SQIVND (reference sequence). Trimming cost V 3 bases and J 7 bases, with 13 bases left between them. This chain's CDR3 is CASSIELEGQPQHF. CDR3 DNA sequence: TGTGCCAGTAGTATCGAACTTGAGGGCCAGCCCCAGCATTTT.

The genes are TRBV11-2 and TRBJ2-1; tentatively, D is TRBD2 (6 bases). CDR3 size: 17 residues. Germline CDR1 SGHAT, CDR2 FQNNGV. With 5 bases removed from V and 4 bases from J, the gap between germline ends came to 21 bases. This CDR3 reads CASSLLPLSGRYNEQFF. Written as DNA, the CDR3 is TGTGCCAGCAGCCTCCTACCCCTCAGCGGGCGATACAATGAGCAGTTCTTC.

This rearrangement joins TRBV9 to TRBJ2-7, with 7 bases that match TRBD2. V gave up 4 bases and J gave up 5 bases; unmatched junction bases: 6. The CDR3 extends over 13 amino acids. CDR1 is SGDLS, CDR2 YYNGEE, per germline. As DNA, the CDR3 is TGTGCCAGCAGCCCCCGACTAGCCCACGAGCAGTACGTC. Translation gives CASSPRLAHEQYV.

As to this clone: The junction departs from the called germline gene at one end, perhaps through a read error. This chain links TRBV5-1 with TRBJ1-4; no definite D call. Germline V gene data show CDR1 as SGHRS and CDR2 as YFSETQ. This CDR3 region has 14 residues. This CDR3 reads CASRTGPTDEKLFF. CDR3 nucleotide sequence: TGTGCCAGCCGTACTGGTCCAACCGATGAAAAACTGTTTTTT.

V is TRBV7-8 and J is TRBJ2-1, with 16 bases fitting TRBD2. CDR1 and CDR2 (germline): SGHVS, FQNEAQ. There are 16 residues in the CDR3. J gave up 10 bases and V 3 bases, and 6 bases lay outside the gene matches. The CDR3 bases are TGTGCCAGCAGCTTCGGGACTAGCGGGAGGGCAAGGGAGCAGTTCTTC. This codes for CASSFGTSGRAREQFF. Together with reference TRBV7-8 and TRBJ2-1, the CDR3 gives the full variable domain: GAGVSQSPRYKVAKRGQDVALRCDPISGHVSLFWYQQALGQGPEFLTYFQNEAQLDKSGLPSDRFFAERPEGSVSTLKIQRTQQEDSAVYLCASSFGTSGRAREQFFGPGTRLTVL.

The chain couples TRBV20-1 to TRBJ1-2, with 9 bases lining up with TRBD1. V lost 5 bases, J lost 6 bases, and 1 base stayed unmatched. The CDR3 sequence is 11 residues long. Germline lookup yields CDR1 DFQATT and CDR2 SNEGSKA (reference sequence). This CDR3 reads CSAGQGNGYTF. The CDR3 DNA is TGCAGTGCTGGACAGGGGAATGGCTACACCTTC.

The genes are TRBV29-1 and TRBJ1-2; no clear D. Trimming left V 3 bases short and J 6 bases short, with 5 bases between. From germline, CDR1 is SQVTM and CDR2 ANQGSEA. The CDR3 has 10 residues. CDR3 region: CSVDLDGYTF. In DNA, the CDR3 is TGCAGCGTTGATCTAGATGGCTACACCTTC.

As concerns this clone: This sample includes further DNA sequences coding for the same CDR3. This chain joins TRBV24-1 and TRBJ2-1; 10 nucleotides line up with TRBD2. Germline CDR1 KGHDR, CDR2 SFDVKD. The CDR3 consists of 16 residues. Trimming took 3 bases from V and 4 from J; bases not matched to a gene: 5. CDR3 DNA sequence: TGTGCCACCAGTGATCCAACTAGCGGGATATACAATGAGCAGTTCTTC. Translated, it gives CATSDPTSGIYNEQFF.

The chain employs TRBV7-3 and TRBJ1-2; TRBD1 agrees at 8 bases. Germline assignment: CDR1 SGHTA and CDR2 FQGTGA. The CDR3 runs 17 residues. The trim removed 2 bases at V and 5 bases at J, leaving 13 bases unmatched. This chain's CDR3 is CASSLVWGRGHVYGYTF. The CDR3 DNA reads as TGTGCCAGCAGCTTAGTTTGGGGCAGGGGGCACGTTTATGGCTACACCTTC.

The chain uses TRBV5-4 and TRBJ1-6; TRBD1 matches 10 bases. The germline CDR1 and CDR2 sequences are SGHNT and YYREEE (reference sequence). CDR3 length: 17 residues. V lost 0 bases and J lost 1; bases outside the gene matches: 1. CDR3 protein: CASSLGTGGSYNSPLHF. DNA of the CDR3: TGTGCCAGCAGCTTGGGGACAGGGGGATCCTATAATTCACCCCTCCACTTT.

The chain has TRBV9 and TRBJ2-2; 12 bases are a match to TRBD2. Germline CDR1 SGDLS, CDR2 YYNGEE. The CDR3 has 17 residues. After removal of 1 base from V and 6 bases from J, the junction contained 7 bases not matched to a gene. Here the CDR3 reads CASSVLAGGLRAGELFF. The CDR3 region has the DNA TGTGCCAGCAGCGTACTAGCGGGAGGGCTGCGGGCCGGGGAGCTGTTTTTT.

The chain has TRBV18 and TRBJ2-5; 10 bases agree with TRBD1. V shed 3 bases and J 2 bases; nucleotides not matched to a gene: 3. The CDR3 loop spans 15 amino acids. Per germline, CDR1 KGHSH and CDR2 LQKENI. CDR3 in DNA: TGTGCCAGCTCACCGGACAGGGGGAGGCAAGAGACCCAGTACTTC. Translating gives CASSPDRGRQETQYF.

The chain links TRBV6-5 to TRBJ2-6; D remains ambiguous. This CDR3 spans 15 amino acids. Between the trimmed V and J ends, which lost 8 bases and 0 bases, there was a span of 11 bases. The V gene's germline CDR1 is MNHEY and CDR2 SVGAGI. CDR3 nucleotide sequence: TGTGCCAGCGGGCCAGGAAACTCTGGGGCCAACGTCCTGACTTTC. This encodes CASGPGNSGANVLTF.

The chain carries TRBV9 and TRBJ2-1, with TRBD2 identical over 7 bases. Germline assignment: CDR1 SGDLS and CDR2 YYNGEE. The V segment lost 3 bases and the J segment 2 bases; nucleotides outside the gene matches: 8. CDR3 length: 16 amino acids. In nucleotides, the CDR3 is TGTGCCAGCAGCGCACGACTAGCTTGGGCCTACAATGAGCAGTTCTTC. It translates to CASSARLAWAYNEQFF.

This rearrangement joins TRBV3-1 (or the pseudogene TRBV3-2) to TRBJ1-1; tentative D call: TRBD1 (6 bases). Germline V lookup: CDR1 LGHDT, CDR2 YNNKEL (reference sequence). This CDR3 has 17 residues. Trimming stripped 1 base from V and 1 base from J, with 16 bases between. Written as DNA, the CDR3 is TGTGCCAGCAGCCAAGGGCAGGGGCGGTTGGGGAACACTGAAGCTTTCTTT. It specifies CASSQGQGRLGNTEAFF.

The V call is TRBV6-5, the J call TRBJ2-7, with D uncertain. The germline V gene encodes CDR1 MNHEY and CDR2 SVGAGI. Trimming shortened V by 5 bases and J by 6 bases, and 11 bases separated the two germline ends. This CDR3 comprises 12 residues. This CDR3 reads CASSPERREQYV. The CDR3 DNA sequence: TGTGCCAGCAGTCCGGAGCGTCGCGAGCAGTACGTC.

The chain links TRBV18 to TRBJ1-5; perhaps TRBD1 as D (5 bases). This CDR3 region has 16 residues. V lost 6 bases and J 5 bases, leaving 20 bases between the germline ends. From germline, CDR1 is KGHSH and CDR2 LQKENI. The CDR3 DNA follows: TGTGCCAGCTCTCGTACGGGCAGGGTAAGGCATCAGCCCCAGCATTTT. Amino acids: CASSRTGRVRHQPQHF.

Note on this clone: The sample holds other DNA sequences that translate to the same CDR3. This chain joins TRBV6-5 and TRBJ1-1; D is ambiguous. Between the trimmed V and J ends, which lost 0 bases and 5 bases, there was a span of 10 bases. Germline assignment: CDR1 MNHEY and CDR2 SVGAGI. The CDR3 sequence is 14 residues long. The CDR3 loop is CASSYSGGATEAFF. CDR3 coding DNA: TGTGCCAGCAGTTACTCAGGCGGCGCGACTGAAGCTTTCTTT.

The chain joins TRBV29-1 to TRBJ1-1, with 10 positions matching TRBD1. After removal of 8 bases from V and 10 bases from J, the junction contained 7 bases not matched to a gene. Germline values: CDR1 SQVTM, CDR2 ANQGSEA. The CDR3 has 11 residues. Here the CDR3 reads CSTDRGRSAFF. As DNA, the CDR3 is TGCAGCACAGACAGGGGGCGATCAGCTTTCTTT.

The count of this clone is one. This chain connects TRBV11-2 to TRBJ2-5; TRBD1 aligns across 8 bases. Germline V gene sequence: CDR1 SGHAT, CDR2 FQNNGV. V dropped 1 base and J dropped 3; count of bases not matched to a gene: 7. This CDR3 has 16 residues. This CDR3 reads CASSLVAAGGEETQYF. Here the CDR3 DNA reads TGTGCCAGCAGCTTAGTTGCAGCAGGGGGCGAAGAGACCCAGTACTTC.

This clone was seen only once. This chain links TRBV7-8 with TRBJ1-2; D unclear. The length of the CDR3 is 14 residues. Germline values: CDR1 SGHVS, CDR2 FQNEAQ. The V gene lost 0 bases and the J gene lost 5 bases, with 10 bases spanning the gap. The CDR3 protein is CASSLAGSGYGYTF. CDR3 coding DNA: TGTGCCAGCAGCTTAGCGGGGTCGGGGTATGGCTACACCTTC.